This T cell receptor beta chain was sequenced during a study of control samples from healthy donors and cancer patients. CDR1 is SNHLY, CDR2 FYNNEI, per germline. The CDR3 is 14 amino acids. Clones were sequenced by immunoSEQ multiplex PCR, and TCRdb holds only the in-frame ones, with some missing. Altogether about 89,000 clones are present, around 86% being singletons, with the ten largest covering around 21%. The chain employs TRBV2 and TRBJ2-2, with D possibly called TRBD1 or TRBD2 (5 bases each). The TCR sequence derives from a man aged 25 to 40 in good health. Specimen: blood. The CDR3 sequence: CARAPTGGGGELFF. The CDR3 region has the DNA TGTGCACGCGCCCCGACGGGTGGGGGCGGGGAGCTGTTTTTT.